A single sample is the source of the 27 T cell receptor beta chains below, sequenced in a study of cytomegalovirus exposure and HLA in healthy donors. The study ran its PCR with 60 Vbeta and 13 Jbeta primers. TCRdb's table, derived via immunoSEQ multiplex PCR, lists solely in-frame clones and lacks some. The sample holds 100,000 to 150,000 clones. Sample: PBMCs. Receptors were obtained from a woman aged 40 to 55 in good health and CMV-seropositive.

This chain links TRBV19 with TRBJ1-1; D unresolved. CDR1 is LNHDA, CDR2 SQIVND, per germline (reference sequence). This CDR3 spans 16 amino acids. V was pared by 4 bases and J by 1 base, with 16 bases between. CDR3 loop: CASSSSFSHGNTEAFF. The CDR3 DNA reads TGTGCCAGTAGTAGTTCATTTAGTCATGGGAACACTGAAGCTTTCTTT. The whole variable domain, remainder taken from reference TRBV19 and TRBJ1-1, is DGGITQSPKYLFRKEGQNVTLSCEQNLNHDAMYWYRQDPGQGLRLIYYSQIVNDFQKGDIAEGYSVSREKKESFPLTVTSAQKNPTAFYLCASSSSFSHGNTEAFFGQGTRLTVV.

The genes are TRBV5-1 and TRBJ2-1; maybe TRBD2 (6 bases). Trimming took 3 bases from V and 6 from J, leaving 13 bases between them. The CDR3 is 14 residues long. Germline V CDR1 and CDR2: SGHRS, YFSETQ. The CDR3 here is CASSSVTSVNEQFF. The CDR3 DNA sequence: TGCGCCAGCAGCTCCGTGACTAGTGTCAATGAGCAGTTCTTC.

To note about this clone: This same CDR3 is encoded by further DNA sequences in the sample. The V and J genes are TRBV9 and TRBJ1-1; 8 bases map to TRBD1. After removal of 2 bases from V and 1 base from J, the junction contained 1 base not matched to a gene. The germline CDR1 and CDR2 sequences are SGDLS and YYNGEE. This CDR3 spans 14 amino acids. The CDR3 bases are TGTGCCAGCAGCGTCGGACAGGGGAACACTGAAGCTTTCTTT. Amino acids: CASSVGQGNTEAFF.

The chain couples TRBV4-1 to TRBJ1-2; D is uncertain. The ends were cut back, 0 bases at V and 12 bases at J, with 20 bases in the middle. Germline CDR1 reads MGHRA; CDR2 reads YSYEKL. The CDR3 runs 15 residues. The CDR3 sequence: CASSQEGTGVGRDTF. DNA for the CDR3: TGCGCCAGCAGCCAAGAAGGTACCGGGGTTGGTCGGGACACCTTC.

This chain connects TRBV19 to TRBJ1-2; D might be TRBD1 (5 bases). The V end lost 7 bases, the J end lost 4 bases, and 22 bases lay between the germline ends. The germline gives CDR1 LNHDA, CDR2 SQIVND (reference sequence). CDR3 length: 16 amino acids. Here the CDR3 DNA reads TGTGCCAGTATGGGAGGAGGGGCAGGCTATTCCTATGGCTACACCTTC. Protein: CASMGGGAGYSYGYTF.

This rearrangement joins TRBV5-4 to TRBJ2-7; the match to TRBD1 covers 10 bases. The CDR3 spans 15 residues. With 2 bases clipped from V and 1 base from J, the junction kept 3 bases outside the gene matches. Germline lookup yields CDR1 SGHNT and CDR2 YYREEE (reference sequence). CDR3 nucleotide sequence: TGTGCCAGCAGCTTTTGGGACAGGGGATCCTACGAGCAGTACTTC. Translated, it gives CASSFWDRGSYEQYF.

The CDR3 reads CASSFAIMDRRPFF. CDR3 in DNA: TGTGCCAGCAGCTTCGCAATCATGGACAGGCGGCCTTTCTTT. This chain connects TRBV11-2 to TRBJ1-1; 7 positions agree with TRBD1. Germline loops: CDR1 SGHAT, CDR2 FQNNGV. The trim removed 3 bases at V and 12 bases at J, leaving 13 bases unmatched. There are 14 residues in the CDR3.

This sequence joins TRBV28 and TRBJ2-1, with 10 bases identical to TRBD2. Unmatched junction bases numbered 5, after V lost 3 bases and J lost 0 bases. The CDR3 contains 17 residues. From germline, CDR1 is MDHEN and CDR2 SYDVKM. The CDR3 DNA sequence: TGTGCCAGCAGTTTTGGGAGCGGGAGGGCCTCCTACAATGAGCAGTTCTTC. This translates into CASSFGSGRASYNEQFF.

The V and J genes are TRBV5-1 and TRBJ2-7; 11 nucleotides match TRBD2. V shed 3 bases and J 0 bases; nucleotides not matched to a gene: 11. This CDR3 spans 18 amino acids. Looked up from germline, CDR1 is SGHRS and CDR2 is YFSETQ. The CDR3 nucleotides are TGCGCCAGCAGCTCCCCAACTAGCGGGAGCTGGAGCTCCTACGAGCAGTACTTC. This encodes CASSSPTSGSWSSYEQYF.

The V call is TRBV10-3, the J call TRBJ2-5; the match to TRBD2 covers 13 bases. Germline V gene lookup returns CDR1 ENHRY and CDR2 SYGVKD. The V segment lost 5 bases and the J segment 1 base; nucleotides outside the gene matches: 10. CDR3 size: 18 residues. CDR3 nucleotides: TGTGCCATCAGTCCAGAAAAGGGGACTAGCGGGACCCAAGAGACCCAGTACTTC. It specifies CAISPEKGTSGTQETQYF.

The gene calls are TRBV5-1 and TRBJ2-2; 8 bases align to TRBD2. The CDR3 is made up of 16 amino acids. Trimming took 1 base from V and 1 from J; bases not matched to a gene: 3. Germline V gene sequence: CDR1 SGHRS, CDR2 YFSETQ. In DNA, the CDR3 is TGCGCCAGCAGCTTGAGAGCGGGGGAGAACACCGGGGAGCTGTTTTTT. It specifies CASSLRAGENTGELFF.

This sequence joins TRBV11-3 and TRBJ2-3; D is unclear. The V gene's germline CDR1 is SGHNT and CDR2 YENEEA. The CDR3 has 12 amino acids. The V and J ends lost 3 bases and 4 bases respectively, with 5 bases between them. CDR3 sequence (DNA): TGTGCCAGCAGCTTCCGGGCAGATACGCAGTATTTT. Amino acids: CASSFRADTQYF.

The chain is built from TRBV2 and TRBJ1-3, with D uncertain. Germline loops: CDR1 SNHLY, CDR2 FYNNEI. The ends were cut back, 0 bases at V and 0 bases at J, with 9 bases in the middle. The CDR3 loop spans 16 amino acids. CDR3 in amino acids: CASSEAEGFSGNTIYF. The CDR3 region has the DNA TGTGCCAGCAGTGAAGCGGAGGGCTTCTCTGGAAACACCATATATTTT.

This chain joins TRBV7-3 and TRBJ1-3, with a tentative D call TRBD1 (5 bases). The V gene lost 2 bases and the J gene lost 3 bases, with 8 bases spanning the gap. Germline-derived CDR1 and CDR2 are SGHTA and FQGTGA. The CDR3 spans 14 residues. CDR3 region: CASSLGGSGNTIYF. DNA for the CDR3: TGTGCCAGCAGCTTAGGGGGGAGTGGAAACACCATATATTTT.

V and J are TRBV28 and TRBJ2-3, with 14 bases lining up with TRBD2. Per the germline V gene, CDR1 is MDHEN and CDR2 is SYDVKM. This CDR3 has 21 residues. V shed 3 bases, J shed 1 base, and the junction held 15 bases outside the gene matches. CDR3 sequence: CASSFPLGGLAGEEGTDTQYF. DNA of the CDR3: TGTGCCAGCAGTTTTCCCCTAGGGGGACTAGCGGGAGAGGAGGGCACAGATACGCAGTATTTT.

This chain uses TRBV9 with TRBJ1-2; the match to TRBD1 covers 7 bases. Germline trimming cut 2 bases from V and 3 bases from J; bases unmatched to any gene: 16. Germline V gene data show CDR1 as SGDLS and CDR2 as YYNGEE. This CDR3 region has 18 residues. The CDR3 nucleotides are TGTGCCAGCAGCGTTATGGGACAGCCTTCTCAAGGAGACTATGGCTACACCTTC. Translated: CASSVMGQPSQGDYGYTF.

The genes are TRBV19 and TRBJ1-2; 7 positions match TRBD1. From germline, CDR1 is LNHDA and CDR2 SQIVND (reference sequence). This CDR3 region has 15 residues. Trimming took 4 bases from V and 8 from J; bases not matched to a gene: 13. The CDR3 loop reads CASSTLTGRTGGYTF. The CDR3 nucleotides are TGTGCCAGTAGTACCCTGACAGGGAGGACGGGAGGCTACACCTTC.

The gene calls are TRBV6-1 and TRBJ1-5; D is ambiguous. Germline V gene sequence: CDR1 MNHNS, CDR2 SASEGT. This CDR3 is built from 12 residues. V was clipped by 4 bases and J by 3 bases, with 4 bases between them. The CDR3 DNA sequence: TGTGCCAGCAGTGGACTCAATCAGCCCCAGCATTTT. It yields the protein CASSGLNQPQHF.

The chain is built from TRBV10-3 and TRBJ2-1; D gene uncertain. The germline CDR1 and CDR2 sequences are ENHRY and SYGVKD. The CDR3 runs to 14 residues. Trimming cost V 2 bases and J 5 bases, with 10 bases left between them. This chain's CDR3 is CAISELAEHNEQFF. The CDR3 nucleotides read TGTGCCATCAGTGAGCTGGCAGAACACAATGAGCAGTTCTTC.

The DNA for the CDR3 is TGTGCCAGCAGCGTAGGAGGTGTTAGTCGGGGTGAGCAGTTCTTC. Translation gives CASSVGGVSRGEQFF. This chain uses TRBV9 with TRBJ2-1; possible D gene TRBD2, 5 bases. Between the trimmed V and J ends, which lost 0 bases and 9 bases, there was a span of 16 bases. The V gene's germline CDR1 is SGDLS and CDR2 YYNGEE. This CDR3 is built from 15 residues.

The rearrangement joins TRBV2 to TRBJ1-4; D might be TRBD1 (6 bases). This CDR3 region has 14 residues. Germline-derived CDR1 and CDR2 are SNHLY and FYNNEI. V lost 4 bases and J 7 bases, leaving 13 bases between the germline ends. In DNA, the CDR3 is TGTGCCAGCAGTGGAGGGGGAACAGGTGAAAAACTGTTTTTT. Protein product: CASSGGGTGEKLFF.

The chain carries TRBV6-6 and TRBJ2-5; 8 bases line up with TRBD1. Germline V gives CDR1 MNHNY, CDR2 SVGAGI (reference sequence). The CDR3 covers 16 residues. With 0 bases clipped from V and 4 bases from J, the junction kept 7 bases outside the gene matches. The CDR3 coding sequence is TGTGCCAGCAGTTACTCGGGCCAGGGGGCGAGAGAGACCCAGTACTTC. It encodes CASSYSGQGARETQYF.

J is TRBJ2-5 and V is TRBV30; a possible D gene is TRBD2 (5 bases). This CDR3 is built from 12 residues. V was pared by 4 bases and J by 2 bases, with 8 bases between. Germline CDR1 reads GTSNPN; CDR2 reads SVGIG (reference sequence). The CDR3 here is CAWKDFQETQYF. The CDR3 DNA follows: TGTGCCTGGAAGGACTTTCAAGAGACCCAGTACTTC.

V and J are TRBV30 and TRBJ1-4; tentatively, D is TRBD1 (6 bases). There are 14 residues in the CDR3. With 4 bases removed from V and 4 bases from J, the gap between germline ends came to 13 bases. Germline lookup yields CDR1 GTSNPN and CDR2 SVGIG (reference sequence). In DNA, the CDR3 is TGTGCCTGGAAGGGAGACAGGTTTAATGAAAAACTGTTTTTT. It encodes CAWKGDRFNEKLFF.

The chain joins TRBV7-2 to TRBJ2-1; D remains unclear. Germline V CDR1 and CDR2: SGHTA, FQGNSA. With 0 bases removed from V and 2 bases from J, the gap between germline ends came to 8 bases. The CDR3 has 15 residues. The CDR3 loop reads CASSLAAEPYNEQFF. CDR3 coding DNA: TGTGCCAGCAGCTTAGCGGCGGAACCCTACAATGAGCAGTTCTTC.

The chain recombines TRBV5-1 with TRBJ2-3, with 7 bases fitting TRBD2. The CDR3 sequence is 17 residues long. The V gene end was trimmed by 4 bases and the J gene end by 2 bases; junction bases not matched to a gene: 13. Germline-derived CDR1 and CDR2 are SGHRS and YFSETQ. The DNA for the CDR3 is TGCGCCAGCAGCCTACGACTAGCAGGAGATAACACAGATACGCAGTATTTT. Protein: CASSLRLAGDNTDTQYF.

The chain recombines TRBV27 with TRBJ1-2; a weak D match, TRBD1 (5 bases). The CDR3 is 11 amino acids. Germline V gene sequence: CDR1 MNHEY, CDR2 SMNVEV (reference sequence). Trimming removed 6 bases from V and 7 bases from J, with 9 bases in between. CDR3 nucleotides: TGTGCCAGCAGGATCGGGGGTGGCTACACCTTC. Amino acid sequence: CASRIGGGYTF.